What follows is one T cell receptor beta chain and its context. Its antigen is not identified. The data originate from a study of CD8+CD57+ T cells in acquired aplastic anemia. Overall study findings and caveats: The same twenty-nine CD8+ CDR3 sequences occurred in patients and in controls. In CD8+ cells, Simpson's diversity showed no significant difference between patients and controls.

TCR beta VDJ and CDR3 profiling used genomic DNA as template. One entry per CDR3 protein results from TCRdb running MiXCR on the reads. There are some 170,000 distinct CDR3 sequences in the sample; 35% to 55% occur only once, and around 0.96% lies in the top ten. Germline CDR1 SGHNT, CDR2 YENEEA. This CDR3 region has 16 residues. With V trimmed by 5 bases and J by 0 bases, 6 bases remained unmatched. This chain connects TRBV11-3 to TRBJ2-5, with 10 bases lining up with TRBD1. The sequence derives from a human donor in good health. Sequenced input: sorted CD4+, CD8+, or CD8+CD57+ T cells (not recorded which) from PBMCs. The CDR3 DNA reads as TGTGCCAGCAGCGGGGGGGGACAGGGGAACCAAGAGACCCAGTACTTC. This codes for CASSGGGQGNQETQYF.